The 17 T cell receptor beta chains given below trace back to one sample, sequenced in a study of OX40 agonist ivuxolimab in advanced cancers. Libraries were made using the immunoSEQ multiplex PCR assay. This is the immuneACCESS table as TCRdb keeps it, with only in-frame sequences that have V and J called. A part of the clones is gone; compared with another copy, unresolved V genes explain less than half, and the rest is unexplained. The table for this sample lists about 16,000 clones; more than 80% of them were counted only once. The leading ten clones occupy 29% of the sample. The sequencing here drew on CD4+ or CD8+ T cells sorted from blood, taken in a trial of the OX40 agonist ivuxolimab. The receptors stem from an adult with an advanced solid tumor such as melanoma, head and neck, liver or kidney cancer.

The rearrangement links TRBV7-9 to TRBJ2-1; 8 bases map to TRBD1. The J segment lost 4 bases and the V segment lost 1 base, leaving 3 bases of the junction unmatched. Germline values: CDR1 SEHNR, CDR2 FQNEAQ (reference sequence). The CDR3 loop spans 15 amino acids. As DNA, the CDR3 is TGTGCCAGCAGCTTAGGGACAGGGATATACAATGAGCAGTTCTTC. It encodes CASSLGTGIYNEQFF.

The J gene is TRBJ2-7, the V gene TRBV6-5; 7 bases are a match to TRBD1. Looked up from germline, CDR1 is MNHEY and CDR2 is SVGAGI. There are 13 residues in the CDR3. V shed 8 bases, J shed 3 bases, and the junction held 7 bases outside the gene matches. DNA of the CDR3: TGTGCCAGCGGGCCGGGACAGCTCTACGAGCAGTACTTC. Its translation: CASGPGQLYEQYF.

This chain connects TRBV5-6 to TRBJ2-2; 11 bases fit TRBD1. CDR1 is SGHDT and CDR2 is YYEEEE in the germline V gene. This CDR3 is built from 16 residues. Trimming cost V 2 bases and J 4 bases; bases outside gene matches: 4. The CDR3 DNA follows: TGTGCCAGCAGCTTCCGGGACAGGGGGTCCACCGGGGAGCTGTTTTTT. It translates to CASSFRDRGSTGELFF. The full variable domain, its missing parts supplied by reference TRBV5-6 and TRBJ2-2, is DAGVTQSPTHLIKTRGQQVTLRCSPKSGHDTVSWYQQALGQGPQFIFQYYEEEERQRGNFPDRFSGHQFPNYSSELNVNALLLGDSALYLCASSFRDRGSTGELFFGEGSRLTVL.

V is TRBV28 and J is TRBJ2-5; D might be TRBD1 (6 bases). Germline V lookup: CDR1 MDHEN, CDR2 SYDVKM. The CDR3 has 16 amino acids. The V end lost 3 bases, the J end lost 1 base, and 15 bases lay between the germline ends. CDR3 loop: CASSLQPRQAQETQYF. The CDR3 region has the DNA TGTGCCAGCAGTTTGCAGCCTAGACAGGCCCAAGAGACCCAGTACTTC. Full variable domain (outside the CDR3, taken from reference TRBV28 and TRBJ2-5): DVKVTQSSRYLVKRTGEKVFLECVQDMDHENMFWYRQDPGLGLRLIYFSYDVKMKEKGDIPEGYSVSREKKERFSLILESASTNQTSMYLCASSLQPRQAQETQYFGPGTRLLVL.

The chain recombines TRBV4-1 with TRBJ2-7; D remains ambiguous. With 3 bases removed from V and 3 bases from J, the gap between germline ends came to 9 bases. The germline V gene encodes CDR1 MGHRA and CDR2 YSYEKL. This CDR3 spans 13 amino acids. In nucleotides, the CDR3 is TGCGCCAGCAGCCATGGGTTGTTCTACGAGCAGTACTTC. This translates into CASSHGLFYEQYF.

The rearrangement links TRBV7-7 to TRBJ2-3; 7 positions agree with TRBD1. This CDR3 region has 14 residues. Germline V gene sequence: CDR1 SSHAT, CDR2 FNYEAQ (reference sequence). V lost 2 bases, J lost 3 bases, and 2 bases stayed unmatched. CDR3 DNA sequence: TGTGCCAGCAGCTTACAGGGGGATACAGATACGCAGTATTTT. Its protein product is CASSLQGDTDTQYF.

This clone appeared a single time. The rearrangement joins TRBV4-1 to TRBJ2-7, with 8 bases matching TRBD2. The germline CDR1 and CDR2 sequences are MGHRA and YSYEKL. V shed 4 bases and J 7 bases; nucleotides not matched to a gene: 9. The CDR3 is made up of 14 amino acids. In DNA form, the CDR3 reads TGCGCCAGCAGCCTGGGACTAGGGGCCTTTGAGCAGTACTTC. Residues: CASSLGLGAFEQYF.

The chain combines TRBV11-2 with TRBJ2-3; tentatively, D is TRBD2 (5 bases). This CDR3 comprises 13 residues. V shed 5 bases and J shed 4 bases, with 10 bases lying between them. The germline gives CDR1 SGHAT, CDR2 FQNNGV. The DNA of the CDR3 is TGTGCCAGCAGCCTAACTAGAGCAGATACGCAGTATTTT. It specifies CASSLTRADTQYF.

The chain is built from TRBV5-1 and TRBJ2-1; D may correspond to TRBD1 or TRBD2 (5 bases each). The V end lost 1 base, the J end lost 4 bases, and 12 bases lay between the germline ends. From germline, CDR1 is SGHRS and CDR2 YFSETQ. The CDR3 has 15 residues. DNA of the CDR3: TGCGCCAGCAGCTTGTTGGGGGTAGGGTACAATGAGCAGTTCTTC. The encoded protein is CASSLLGVGYNEQFF. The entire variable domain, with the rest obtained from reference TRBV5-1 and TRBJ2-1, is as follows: KAGVTQTPRYLIKTRGQQVTLSCSPISGHRSVSWYQQTPGQGLQFLFEYFSETQRNKGNFPGRFSGRQFSNSRSEMNVSTLELGDSALYLCASSLLGVGYNEQFFGPGTRLTVL.

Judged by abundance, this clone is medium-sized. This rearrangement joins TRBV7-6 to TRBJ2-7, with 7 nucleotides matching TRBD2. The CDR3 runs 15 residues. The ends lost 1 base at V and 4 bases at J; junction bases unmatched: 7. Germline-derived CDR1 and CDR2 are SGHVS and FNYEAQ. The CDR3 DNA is TGTGCCAGCAGCTTAGGCGGGAGCCCTCCTTACGAGCAGTACTTC. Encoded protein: CASSLGGSPPYEQYF.

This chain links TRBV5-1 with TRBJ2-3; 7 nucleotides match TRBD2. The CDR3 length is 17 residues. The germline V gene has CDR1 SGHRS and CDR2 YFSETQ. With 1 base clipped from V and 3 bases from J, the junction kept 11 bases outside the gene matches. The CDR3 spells CASSLNSGGRGTDTQYF. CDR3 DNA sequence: TGCGCCAGCAGCTTGAATTCGGGCGGGAGAGGTACAGATACGCAGTATTTT.

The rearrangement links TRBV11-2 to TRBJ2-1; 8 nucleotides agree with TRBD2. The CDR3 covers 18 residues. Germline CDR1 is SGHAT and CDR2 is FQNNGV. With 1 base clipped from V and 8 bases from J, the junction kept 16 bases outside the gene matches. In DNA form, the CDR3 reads TGTGCCAGCAGCTTAGTTGGCTTGTCTGGGCGGGGGGCACATGAGCAGTTCTTC. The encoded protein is CASSLVGLSGRGAHEQFF.

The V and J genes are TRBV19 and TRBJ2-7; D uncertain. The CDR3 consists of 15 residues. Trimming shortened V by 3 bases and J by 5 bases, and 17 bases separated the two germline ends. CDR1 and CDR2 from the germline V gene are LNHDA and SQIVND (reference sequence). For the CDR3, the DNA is TGTGCCAGTAGTATTCATTCTTCGTTTGGCGACGAGCAGTACTTC. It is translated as CASSIHSSFGDEQYF.

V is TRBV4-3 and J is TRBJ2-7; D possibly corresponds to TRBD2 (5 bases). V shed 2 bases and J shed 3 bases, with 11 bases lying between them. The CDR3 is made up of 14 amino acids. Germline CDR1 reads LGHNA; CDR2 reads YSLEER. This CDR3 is CASSQSWTGYEQYF. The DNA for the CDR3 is TGCGCCAGCAGCCAATCCTGGACTGGCTACGAGCAGTACTTC.

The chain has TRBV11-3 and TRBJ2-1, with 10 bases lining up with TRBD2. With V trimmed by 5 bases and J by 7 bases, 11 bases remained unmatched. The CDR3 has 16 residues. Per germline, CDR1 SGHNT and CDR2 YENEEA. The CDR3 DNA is TGTGCCAGCAGCCTCCGGCTAGCGGGAGTGGTGAATGAGCAGTTCTTC. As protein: CASSLRLAGVVNEQFF.

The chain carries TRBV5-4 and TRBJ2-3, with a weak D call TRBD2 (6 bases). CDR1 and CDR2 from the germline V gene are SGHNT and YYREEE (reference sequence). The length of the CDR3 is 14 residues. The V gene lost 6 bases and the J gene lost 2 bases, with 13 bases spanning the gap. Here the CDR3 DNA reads TGTGCCAGCACCTCGGGACTTCTCACAGATACGCAGTATTTT. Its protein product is CASTSGLLTDTQYF.

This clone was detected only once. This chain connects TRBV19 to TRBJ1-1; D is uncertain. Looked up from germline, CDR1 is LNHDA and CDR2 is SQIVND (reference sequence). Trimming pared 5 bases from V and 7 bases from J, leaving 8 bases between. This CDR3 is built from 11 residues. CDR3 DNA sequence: TGTGCCAGTAGTTTCCCAAATGAAGCTTTCTTT. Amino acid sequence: CASSFPNEAFF.